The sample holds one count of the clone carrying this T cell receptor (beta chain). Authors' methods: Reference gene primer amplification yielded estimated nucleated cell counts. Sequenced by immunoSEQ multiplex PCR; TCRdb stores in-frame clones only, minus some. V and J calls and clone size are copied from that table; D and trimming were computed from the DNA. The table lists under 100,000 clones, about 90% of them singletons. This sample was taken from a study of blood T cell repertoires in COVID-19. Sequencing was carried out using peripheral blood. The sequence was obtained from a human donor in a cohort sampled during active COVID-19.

CDR3: CASRTPGQGLGGYTF. The CDR3 DNA follows: TGTGCCAGCAGAACCCCCGGACAGGGGCTAGGAGGCTACACCTTC. This sequence joins TRBV6-5 and TRBJ1-2; 9 bases line up with TRBD1. J was trimmed by 8 bases and V by 6 bases; bases with no gene match: 13. Germline values: CDR1 MNHEY, CDR2 SVGAGI. This CDR3 has 15 residues.